A single sample is the source of the 19 T cell receptor beta chains below, sequenced in a study of blood T cell repertoires in COVID-19. TCRdb's copy holds only in-frame clones and misses some; the assay was immunoSEQ multiplex PCR. Of about 300,000 clones in the sample, 65% to 90% were seen once. Sequencing was done on a sample of PBMCs or T cells enriched from blood (not recorded which). The receptors were sampled from a man aged 30 to 45 who had recovered from COVID-19.

The gene calls are TRBV5-1 and TRBJ2-1; 8 nucleotides line up with TRBD2. The J segment lost 5 bases and the V segment lost 3 bases, leaving 10 bases of the junction unmatched. CDR1 and CDR2 (germline): SGHRS, YFSETQ. This CDR3 spans 16 amino acids. The CDR3 is CASSWPGGVSDNEQFF. The CDR3 DNA sequence: TGCGCCAGCAGCTGGCCCGGGGGGGTGAGCGACAATGAGCAGTTCTTC.

The V and J genes are TRBV7-9 and TRBJ2-2, with 11 nucleotides matching TRBD1. V was clipped by 5 bases and J by 8 bases; unmatched bases: 7. Looked up from germline, CDR1 is SEHNR and CDR2 is FQNEAQ (reference sequence). This CDR3 has 15 amino acids. CDR3 DNA: TGTGCCAGCAGCCCCGGGACAGGGGGGTTTGGGGAGCTGTTTTTT. Its protein product is CASSPGTGGFGELFF.

This clone came up once. The V call is TRBV30, the J call TRBJ2-7, with TRBD2 matching 12 bases. Germline lookup yields CDR1 GTSNPN and CDR2 SVGIG (reference sequence). V lost 4 bases to trimming and J lost 6 bases; unmatched junction nucleotides: 10. The CDR3 runs to 15 residues. CDR3 in amino acids: CAWTRTSGIFVEQYF. The DNA of the CDR3 is TGTGCCTGGACTCGGACTAGCGGGATTTTCGTCGAGCAGTACTTC.

J is TRBJ2-7 and V is TRBV24-1; D is possibly TRBD2 (7 bases). Trimming took off 3 bases at V and 0 bases at J, with 11 bases between the two ends. This CDR3 has 15 amino acids. In germline, CDR1 is KGHDR, CDR2 SFDVKD. The DNA of the CDR3 is TGTGCCACCAGTGATGGAGGGGGGGGCTCCTACGAGCAGTACTTC. It translates to CATSDGGGGSYEQYF.

This clone was found a few times. The chain is built from TRBV4-1 and TRBJ2-7, with 11 nucleotides matching TRBD1. Germline CDR1 MGHRA, CDR2 YSYEKL. This CDR3 is built from 14 residues. The V segment lost 1 base and the J segment 10 bases; nucleotides outside the gene matches: 6. CDR3 amino acids: CASSQAGTGGYQYF. The CDR3 nucleotides read TGCGCCAGCAGCCAAGCCGGGACAGGGGGATACCAGTACTTC.

The CDR3, as DNA: TGCGCCGGCGGACTAGCGGGGGAAGGGCAGTACTTC. Its protein product is CAGGLAGEGQYF. The genes are TRBV10-1 and TRBJ2-7; TRBD2 matches at 13 bases. The germline V gene encodes CDR1 WNHNN and CDR2 SYGVQD (reference sequence). This CDR3 has 12 residues. Germline trimming cut 11 bases from V and 9 bases from J; bases unmatched to any gene: 7.

The chain employs TRBV6-5 and TRBJ2-2; 9 bases line up with TRBD2. V was clipped by 6 bases and J by 0 bases; unmatched bases: 5. The CDR3 is 16 residues long. Germline loops: CDR1 MNHEY, CDR2 SVGAGI. CDR3 region: CASRYRTSANTGELFF. CDR3 bases: TGTGCCAGCAGATACCGGACTAGCGCGAACACCGGGGAGCTGTTTTTT.

There are a few counts of this clone. The chain has TRBV2 and TRBJ2-7; 9 bases fit TRBD1. The CDR3 loop spans 14 amino acids. V shed 2 bases and J 6 bases; nucleotides not matched to a gene: 5. CDR1 is SNHLY, CDR2 FYNNEI, per germline. The CDR3 here is CASSENRGRSEQYF. DNA of the CDR3: TGTGCCAGCAGTGAAAACAGGGGGCGATCCGAGCAGTACTTC.

The J gene is TRBJ1-3, the V gene TRBV3-1 (or the pseudogene TRBV3-2), with D possibly TRBD1 on 6 matching bases. CDR3 length: 17 amino acids. V lost 0 bases and J lost 0, with 12 bases in between. CDR1 LGHDT and CDR2 YNNKEL come from the germline V gene (reference sequence). In DNA, the CDR3 is TGTGCCAGCAGCCAAGAGACCGGGACATTCTCTGGAAACACCATATATTTT. Amino acid sequence: CASSQETGTFSGNTIYF.

This clone has only one observation. The gene calls are TRBV6-2 or TRBV6-3 and TRBJ1-2, with 7 nucleotides matching TRBD1. Germline CDR1 is MNHEY and CDR2 is SVGEGT. The CDR3 is 13 amino acids. The J segment lost 8 bases and the V segment lost 5 bases, leaving 8 bases of the junction unmatched. The CDR3 DNA sequence: TGTGCCAGCAGTAACAGGGGTTCCCACGGCTACACCTTC. Protein sequence: CASSNRGSHGYTF.

This chain links TRBV6-5 with TRBJ2-7, with TRBD1 matching over 8 bases. The CDR3 consists of 15 residues. Germline V CDR1 and CDR2: MNHEY, SVGAGI. V dropped 5 bases and J dropped 1; count of bases not matched to a gene: 7. This CDR3 reads CASSPGGRISYEQYF. The CDR3 nucleotides are TGTGCCAGCAGTCCAGGGGGCCGAATTTCCTACGAGCAGTACTTC.

This rearrangement joins TRBV27 to TRBJ1-2; 8 bases match TRBD1. Germline-derived CDR1 and CDR2 are MNHEY and SMNVEV (reference sequence). The CDR3 runs 13 residues. V shed 3 bases, J shed 7 bases, and the junction held 4 bases outside the gene matches. This CDR3 reads CASSFRGLFGYTF. CDR3 sequence (DNA): TGTGCCAGCAGTTTCAGGGGGCTTTTTGGCTACACCTTC.

This chain connects TRBV3-1 (or the pseudogene TRBV3-2) to TRBJ2-3; a weak D match, TRBD2 (6 bases). Between the trimmed V and J ends, which lost 4 bases and 6 bases, there was a span of 20 bases. The CDR3 is 16 residues long. The germline V gene has CDR1 LGHDT and CDR2 YNNKEL (reference sequence). The CDR3 reads CASSPGVVALGDTQYF. The CDR3 nucleotides are TGTGCCAGCAGCCCGGGAGTGGTGGCCCTCGGGGATACGCAGTATTTT.

This rearrangement joins TRBV4-2 to TRBJ1-2; D ambiguous. Trimming shortened V by 5 bases and J by 7 bases, and 23 bases separated the two germline ends. This CDR3 is built from 16 residues. The germline V gene has CDR1 LGHNA and CDR2 YNFKEQ. CDR3 nucleotides: TGTGCCAGCAGCTCTTTGGTAGCCTCTAAATCAGTTGGCTACACCTTC. Protein: CASSSLVASKSVGYTF.

V is TRBV10-2 and J is TRBJ1-6; no clear D. CDR1 is WSHSY, CDR2 SAAADI, per germline. V lost 6 bases and J lost 0, with 9 bases in between. The CDR3 totals 15 residues. CDR3 amino acids: CASSSVSSYNSPLHF. The DNA of the CDR3 is TGCGCCAGCAGCTCAGTCAGCTCCTATAATTCACCCCTCCACTTT.

CDR3 in DNA: TGCGCCAGCAGTGAGTCGGCTCTACTAGCGGGAGGGGGCGAGCAGTACTTC. It is translated as CASSESALLAGGGEQYF. The chain recombines TRBV10-2 with TRBJ2-7, with 13 bases identical to TRBD2. The germline gives CDR1 WSHSY, CDR2 SAAADI. The CDR3 runs 17 residues. Germline trimming cut 0 bases from V and 6 bases from J; bases unmatched to any gene: 8.

V usage is TRBV11-2 and J usage is TRBJ1-4, with 8 positions matching TRBD1. Looked up from germline, CDR1 is SGHAT and CDR2 is FQNNGV. Unmatched junction bases numbered 4, after V lost 2 bases and J lost 2 bases. This CDR3 is 16 amino acids long. CDR3 sequence: CASSLQGAVTNEKLFF. The CDR3 DNA sequence: TGTGCCAGCAGCTTACAGGGGGCGGTTACTAATGAAAAACTGTTTTTT.

The chain combines TRBV28 with TRBJ2-1; D is undetermined. CDR1 is MDHEN, CDR2 SYDVKM, per germline. V shed 5 bases and J shed 6 bases, with 8 bases lying between them. CDR3 size: 12 residues. In DNA, the CDR3 is TGTGCCAGCAGTCCCATTCCCAATGAGCAGTTCTTC. This translates into CASSPIPNEQFF.

This chain joins TRBV4-1 and TRBJ2-5; weak D call: TRBD1 (6 bases). Trimming removed 0 bases at V and 4 bases at J, with 12 bases between. CDR3 length equals 15 residues. Germline CDR1 MGHRA, CDR2 YSYEKL. The CDR3 loop reads CASSQDGGGGETQYF. CDR3 bases: TGCGCCAGCAGCCAAGATGGTGGGGGCGGAGAGACCCAGTACTTC.